These 20 T cell receptor beta chains came from one sample sequenced in a study of technical replicates of blood from several donors. The table came from immunoSEQ multiplex PCR; TCRdb's copy has only in-frame clones and leaves some out. Among 60,000 or so clones listed, 80% to 90% were seen once. The sequenced sample was PBMCs. Source of these receptors: a human donor in good health. Some clones in this sample may be carry-over from other donors' samples.

V and J are TRBV10-3 and TRBJ1-6; D is unclear. Germline CDR1 reads ENHRY; CDR2 reads SYGVKD. The ends were cut back, 0 bases at V and 13 bases at J, with 16 bases in the middle. There are 15 residues in the CDR3. The CDR3 region has the DNA TGTGCCATCAGTGAGTCGACCCCCACTAGGTTCCCCCTCCACTTT. Amino acids: CAISESTPTRFPLHF.

The gene calls are TRBV4-2 and TRBJ1-3, with 9 bases identical to TRBD1. Germline values: CDR1 LGHNA, CDR2 YNFKEQ. The CDR3 length is 18 residues. Unmatched junction bases numbered 10, after V lost 4 bases and J lost 0 bases. CDR3 loop: CASSRGPGQGFSGNTIYF. The CDR3 nucleotides read TGTGCCAGCAGCCGAGGACCGGGACAGGGTTTCTCTGGAAACACCATATATTTT.

J is TRBJ2-7 and V is TRBV11-2; the D gene is possibly TRBD1 (6 bases). The CDR3 extends over 14 amino acids. Deletions cut 5 bases from V and 8 bases from J, with 19 bases between. Germline V gene data show CDR1 as SGHAT and CDR2 as FQNNGV. In DNA form, the CDR3 reads TGTGCCAGCAGCCAGGTTCAGGGGCAGCTTCAGCAGTACTTC. Its protein is CASSQVQGQLQQYF.

The chain is built from TRBV7-3 and TRBJ2-2; weak D call: TRBD2 (5 bases). Germline V CDR1 and CDR2: SGHTA, FQGTGA. Trimming took off 4 bases at V and 3 bases at J, with 15 bases between the two ends. This CDR3 is 16 amino acids long. The CDR3 sequence is CASSSLYGMDTGELFF. DNA of the CDR3: TGTGCCAGCAGCTCCCTTTACGGGATGGACACCGGGGAGCTGTTTTTT. Using reference TRBV7-3 and TRBJ2-2 for the parts outside the CDR3, the full variable domain is GAGVSQTPSNKVTEKGKYVELRCDPISGHTALYWYRQSLGQGPEFLIYFQGTGAADDSGLPNDRFFAVRPEGSVSTLKIQRTERGDSAVYLCASSSLYGMDTGELFFGEGSRLTVL.

V usage is TRBV7-2 and J usage is TRBJ1-4; 8 bases match TRBD1. The V gene end was trimmed by 4 bases and the J gene end by 7 bases; junction bases not matched to a gene: 8. This CDR3 is 15 amino acids long. Germline V gene sequence: CDR1 SGHTA, CDR2 FQGNSA. DNA for the CDR3: TGTGCCAGCAGCTCATCAGGGGGCCCGGGTGAAAAACTGTTTTTT. Translated, it gives CASSSSGGPGEKLFF.

The J gene is TRBJ2-3, the V gene TRBV4-3, with D perhaps TRBD2 (5 bases). The CDR3 consists of 14 residues. V lost 0 bases and J lost 6, with 10 bases in between. Germline lookup yields CDR1 LGHNA and CDR2 YSLEER. DNA of the CDR3: TGCGCCAGCAGCCAAGAAGAAGCGGCTGATACGCAGTATTTT. The encoded protein is CASSQEEAADTQYF.

The chain combines TRBV4-2 with TRBJ2-1; maybe TRBD2 (6 bases). Between the trimmed V and J ends, which lost 0 bases and 12 bases, there was a span of 9 bases. The CDR3 sequence is 12 residues long. Looked up from germline, CDR1 is LGHNA and CDR2 is YNFKEQ. CDR3 sequence (DNA): TGTGCCAGCAGCCAAGATAGGACTATGCAGTTCTTC. Its translation: CASSQDRTMQFF.

This clone was detected a few times. V gene TRBV9 combines with J gene TRBJ1-1; D call uncertain. This CDR3 spans 14 amino acids. V lost 0 bases to trimming and J lost 1 base, with 7 bases between them. CDR1 and CDR2 from the germline V gene are SGDLS and YYNGEE. In DNA form, the CDR3 reads TGTGCCAGCAGCGTAGGGTTCGGGAACACTGAAGCTTTCTTT. Residues: CASSVGFGNTEAFF.

The chain combines TRBV5-1 with TRBJ2-3, with 11 bases fitting TRBD2. Germline V gene sequence: CDR1 SGHRS, CDR2 YFSETQ. This CDR3 has 16 amino acids. J was trimmed by 5 bases and V by 3 bases; bases with no gene match: 8. The CDR3 DNA reads as TGCGCCAGCAGCTCACGGCTAGCGGGGGGCGGAGATACGCAGTATTTT. Protein: CASSSRLAGGGDTQYF. The full variable domain, with the rest looked up from reference TRBV5-1 and TRBJ2-3, is KAGVTQTPRYLIKTRGQQVTLSCSPISGHRSVSWYQQTPGQGLQFLFEYFSETQRNKGNFPGRFSGRQFSNSRSEMNVSTLELGDSALYLCASSSRLAGGGDTQYFGPGTRLTVL.

The genes are TRBV9 and TRBJ2-7, with 7 bases aligning to TRBD2. V gave up 2 bases and J gave up 6 bases; unmatched junction bases: 8. The V gene's germline CDR1 is SGDLS and CDR2 YYNGEE. There are 14 residues in the CDR3. CDR3 nucleotide sequence: TGTGCCAGCAGCGTCCGGGGGGAATCGGGCGAGCAGTACTTC. Amino acids: CASSVRGESGEQYF.

The chain uses TRBV6-5 and TRBJ2-2, with TRBD2 identical over 8 bases. Trimming removed 5 bases from V and 3 bases from J; junction bases left unmatched: 5. Germline CDR1 reads MNHEY; CDR2 reads SVGAGI. CDR3 length: 15 amino acids. The CDR3 region has the DNA TGTGCCAGCAGTAAGGGACTAGTACACACCGGGGAGCTGTTTTTT. It codes for CASSKGLVHTGELFF.

This clone appeared once. V is TRBV7-8 and J is TRBJ1-6; TRBD1 aligns across 8 bases. The germline V gene has CDR1 SGHVS and CDR2 FQNEAQ. Trimming cost V 5 bases and J 14 bases; bases outside gene matches: 17. The CDR3 sequence is 16 residues long. The CDR3 loop is CASSRGQGRPTSALHF. CDR3 coding DNA: TGTGCCAGCAGCAGAGGACAGGGACGCCCAACTTCGGCCCTCCACTTT.

This clone was observed a single time. The CDR3 spells CASSLGTIQGHYEQYF. Written as DNA, the CDR3 is TGTGCCAGCAGCTTAGGTACCATCCAAGGACATTACGAGCAGTACTTC. The chain joins TRBV7-2 to TRBJ2-7; TRBD1 might be the D (5 bases). Germline V lookup: CDR1 SGHTA, CDR2 FQGNSA. The CDR3 extends over 16 amino acids. Trimming left V 1 base short and J 4 bases short, with 17 bases between.

The rearrangement uses TRBV27 and TRBJ2-5; D may be TRBD2 (6 bases). The CDR3 loop spans 16 amino acids. Trimming shortened V by 6 bases and J by 5 bases, and 22 bases separated the two germline ends. Germline CDR1 is MNHEY and CDR2 is SMNVEV (reference sequence). The CDR3 coding sequence is TGTGCCAGCAGGCCCACTCCGGCGGGGCTTTTGGAGACCCAGTACTTC. This gives the protein CASRPTPAGLLETQYF.

The V call is TRBV5-1, the J call TRBJ1-2; tentatively, D is TRBD1 (6 bases). The CDR3 covers 15 residues. Germline values: CDR1 SGHRS, CDR2 YFSETQ. The germline V and J ends were trimmed by 4 bases and 6 bases, with 19 bases remaining between them. For the CDR3, the DNA is TGCGCCAGCAGCACGGTGGAGGGGGGGTTCCATGGCTACACCTTC. Amino acid sequence: CASSTVEGGFHGYTF.

This CDR3 reads CASSQLGWGPNTGELFF. The CDR3 DNA sequence: TGTGCCAGCAGCCAACTGGGATGGGGGCCGAACACCGGGGAGCTGTTTTTT. The chain is built from TRBV6-4 and TRBJ2-2; TRBD1 is a possible D gene (6 bases). This CDR3 spans 17 amino acids. CDR1 and CDR2 (germline): MRHNA, SNTAGT. Trimming pared 6 bases from V and 0 bases from J, leaving 17 bases between.

The rearrangement joins TRBV5-6 to TRBJ2-7, with unresolved D. V gave up 0 bases and J gave up 2 bases, with 6 bases separating them. This CDR3 is 13 amino acids long. Germline-derived CDR1 and CDR2 are SGHDT and YYEEEE. CDR3 DNA sequence: TGTGCCAGCAGCTTGGATTCGGCCTACGAGCAGTACTTC. Translating it yields CASSLDSAYEQYF.

This clone occurred a few times. The chain carries TRBV6-1 and TRBJ1-2; a weak D match, TRBD1 (6 bases). Germline lookup yields CDR1 MNHNS and CDR2 SASEGT. The CDR3 spans 13 residues. Trimming removed 2 bases from V and 7 bases from J, with 11 bases in between. DNA for the CDR3: TGTGCCAGCAGTGAACGGGGGGCGAGTGGCTACACCTTC. Its protein is CASSERGASGYTF.

About this clone: Additional DNA sequences in this sample encode the identical CDR3. This chain joins TRBV5-1 and TRBJ1-1; D may be TRBD1 (5 bases). Deletions cut 0 bases from V and 4 bases from J, with 10 bases between. CDR1 SGHRS and CDR2 YFSETQ come from the germline V gene. This CDR3 comprises 14 residues. The CDR3, as DNA: TGCGCCAGCAGCTTGGCCGGGGGGGGCACTGAAGCTTTCTTT. This gives the protein CASSLAGGGTEAFF. Complete variable domain (other parts from reference TRBV5-1 and TRBJ1-1): KAGVTQTPRYLIKTRGQQVTLSCSPISGHRSVSWYQQTPGQGLQFLFEYFSETQRNKGNFPGRFSGRQFSNSRSEMNVSTLELGDSALYLCASSLAGGGTEAFFGQGTRLTVV.

The genes are TRBV6-5 and TRBJ1-2; TRBD1 matches at 9 bases. Germline V CDR1 and CDR2: MNHEY, SVGAGI. Losses at the gene ends were 0 bases for V and 6 bases for J; bases not matched to a gene: 2. The CDR3 consists of 14 residues. CDR3 residues: CASSYSRTGDGYTF. As DNA, the CDR3 is TGTGCCAGCAGTTACTCGCGGACAGGGGATGGCTACACCTTC.